This T cell receptor beta chain was identified during a study of OX40 agonist ivuxolimab in advanced cancers. The repertoire was sequenced with immunoSEQ multiplex PCR; TCRdb's copy has only in-frame clones and lacks some. This table holds roughly 80,000 clones, about 85% found once. CDR1 KGHSH and CDR2 LQKENI come from the germline V gene. Trimming removed 2 bases from V and 0 bases from J, with 14 bases in between. The length of the CDR3 is 17 residues. The specimen comprised CD4+ or CD8+ T cells sorted from blood, sampled in a trial of the OX40 agonist ivuxolimab. The J gene is TRBJ1-3, the V gene TRBV18; no clear D gene. The origin of this receptor is an adult with an advanced solid tumor such as melanoma, head and neck, liver or kidney cancer. The CDR3 bases are TGTGCCAGCTCACCAAATTCCGTTCGGAGCTCTGGAAACACCATATATTTT. Protein sequence: CASSPNSVRSSGNTIYF.